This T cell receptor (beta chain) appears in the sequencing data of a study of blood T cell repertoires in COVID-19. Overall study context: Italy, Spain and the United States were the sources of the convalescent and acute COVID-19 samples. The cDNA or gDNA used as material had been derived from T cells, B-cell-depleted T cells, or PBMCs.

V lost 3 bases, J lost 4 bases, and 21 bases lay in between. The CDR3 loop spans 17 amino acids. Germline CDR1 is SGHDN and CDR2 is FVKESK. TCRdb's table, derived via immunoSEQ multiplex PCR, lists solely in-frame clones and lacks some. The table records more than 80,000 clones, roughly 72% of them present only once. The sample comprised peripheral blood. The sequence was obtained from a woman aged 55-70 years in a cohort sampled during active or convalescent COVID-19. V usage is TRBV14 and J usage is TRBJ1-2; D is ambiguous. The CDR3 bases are TGTGCCAGCAGCCATGGTTTACGGGGAGCCGAACTCTATGGCTACACCTTC. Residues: CASSHGLRGAELYGYTF.